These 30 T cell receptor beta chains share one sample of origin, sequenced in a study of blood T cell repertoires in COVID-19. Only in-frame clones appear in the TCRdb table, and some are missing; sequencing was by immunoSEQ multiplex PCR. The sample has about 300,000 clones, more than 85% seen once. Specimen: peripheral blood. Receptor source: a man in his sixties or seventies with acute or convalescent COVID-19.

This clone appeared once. This CDR3 is CAISEGRNYEQYF. Written as DNA, the CDR3 is TGTGCCATCAGTGAGGGCCGAAACTACGAGCAGTACTTC. The V call is TRBV10-3, the J call TRBJ2-7; D uncertain. The V gene lost 2 bases and the J gene lost 3 bases, with 8 bases spanning the gap. Germline V gene sequence: CDR1 ENHRY, CDR2 SYGVKD. The CDR3 is 13 residues long.

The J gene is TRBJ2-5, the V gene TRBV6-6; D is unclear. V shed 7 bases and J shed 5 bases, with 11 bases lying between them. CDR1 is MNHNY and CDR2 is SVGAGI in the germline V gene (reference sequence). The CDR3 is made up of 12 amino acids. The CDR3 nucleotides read TGTGCCAGCACGTCCCTCCCCGAGACCCAGTACTTC. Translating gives CASTSLPETQYF.

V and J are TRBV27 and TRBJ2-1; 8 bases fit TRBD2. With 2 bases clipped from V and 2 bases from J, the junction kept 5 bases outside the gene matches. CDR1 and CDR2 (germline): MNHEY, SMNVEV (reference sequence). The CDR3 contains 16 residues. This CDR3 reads CASSLRTSGTYNEQFF. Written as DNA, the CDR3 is TGTGCCAGCAGTTTACGTACTAGCGGAACCTACAATGAGCAGTTCTTC.

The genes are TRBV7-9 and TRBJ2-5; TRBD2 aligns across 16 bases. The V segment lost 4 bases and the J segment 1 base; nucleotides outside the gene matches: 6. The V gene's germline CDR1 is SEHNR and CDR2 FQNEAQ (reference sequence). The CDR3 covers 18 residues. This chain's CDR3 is CASSSGLAGGQGQETQYF. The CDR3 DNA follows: TGTGCCAGCAGCTCGGGACTAGCGGGAGGGCAGGGCCAAGAGACCCAGTACTTC.

The CDR3 is CASRQTPGLAGVIGANVLTF. CDR3 coding DNA: TGCGCCAGCAGACAAACTCCGGGACTAGCGGGAGTAATAGGGGCCAACGTCCTGACTTTC. The chain uses TRBV5-1 and TRBJ2-6, with 14 bases lining up with TRBD2. Germline lookup yields CDR1 SGHRS and CDR2 YFSETQ. V lost 5 bases to trimming and J lost 4 bases; unmatched junction nucleotides: 14. The CDR3 loop spans 20 amino acids.

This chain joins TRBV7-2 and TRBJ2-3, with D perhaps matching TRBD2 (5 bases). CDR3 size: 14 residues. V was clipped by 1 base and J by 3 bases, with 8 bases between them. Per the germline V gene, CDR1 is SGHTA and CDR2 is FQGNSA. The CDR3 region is CASSLGGPTDTQYF. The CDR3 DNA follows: TGTGCCAGCAGCTTAGGCGGGCCTACAGATACGCAGTATTTT.

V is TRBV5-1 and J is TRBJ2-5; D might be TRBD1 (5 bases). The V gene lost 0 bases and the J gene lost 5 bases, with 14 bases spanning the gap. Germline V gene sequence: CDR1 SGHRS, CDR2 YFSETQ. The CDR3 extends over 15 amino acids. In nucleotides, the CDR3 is TGCGCCAGCAGCTTGGGGGGCCACCCTGGGGAGACCCAGTACTTC. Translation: CASSLGGHPGETQYF.

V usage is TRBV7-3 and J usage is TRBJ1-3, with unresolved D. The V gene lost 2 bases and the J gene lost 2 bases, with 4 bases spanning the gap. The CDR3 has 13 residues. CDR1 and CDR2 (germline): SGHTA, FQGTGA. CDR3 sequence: CASSLGAGNTIYF. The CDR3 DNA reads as TGTGCCAGCAGCTTAGGAGCTGGAAACACCATATATTTT.

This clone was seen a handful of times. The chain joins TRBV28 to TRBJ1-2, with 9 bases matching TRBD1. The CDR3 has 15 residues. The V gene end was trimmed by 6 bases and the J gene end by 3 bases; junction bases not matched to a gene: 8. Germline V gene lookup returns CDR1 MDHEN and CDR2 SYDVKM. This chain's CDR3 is CASRSTGGRDYGYTF. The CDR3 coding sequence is TGTGCCAGCAGGTCTACAGGGGGCCGGGACTATGGCTACACCTTC.

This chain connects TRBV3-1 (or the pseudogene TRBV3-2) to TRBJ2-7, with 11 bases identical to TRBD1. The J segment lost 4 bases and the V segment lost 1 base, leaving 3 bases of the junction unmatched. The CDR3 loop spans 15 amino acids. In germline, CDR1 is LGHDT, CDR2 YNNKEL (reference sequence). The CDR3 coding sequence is TGTGCCAGCAGCCAAGCGGACAGGGGGCCGTACGAGCAGTACTTC. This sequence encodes CASSQADRGPYEQYF.

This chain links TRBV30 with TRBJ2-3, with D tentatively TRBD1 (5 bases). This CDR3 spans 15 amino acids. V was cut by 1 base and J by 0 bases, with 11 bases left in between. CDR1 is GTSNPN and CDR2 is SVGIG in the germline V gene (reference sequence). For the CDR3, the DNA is TGTGCCTGGAGTGGGGGCCCAGCGAGCACAGATACGCAGTATTTT. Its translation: CAWSGGPASTDTQYF.

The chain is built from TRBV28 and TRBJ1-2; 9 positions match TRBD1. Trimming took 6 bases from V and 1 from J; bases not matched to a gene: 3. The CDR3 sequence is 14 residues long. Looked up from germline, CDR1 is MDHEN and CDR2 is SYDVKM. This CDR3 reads CASSPGQGNYGYTF. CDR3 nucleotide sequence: TGTGCCAGCAGCCCGGGACAGGGTAACTATGGCTACACCTTC.

CDR3 protein: CASSPPPGGGTGELFF. DNA for the CDR3: TGTGCCAGCAGCCCTCCCCCGGGGGGAGGCACCGGGGAGCTGTTTTTT. This chain links TRBV5-4 with TRBJ2-2; TRBD2 agrees at 7 bases. The trim removed 4 bases at V and 4 bases at J, leaving 10 bases unmatched. The CDR3 contains 16 residues. Looked up from germline, CDR1 is SGHNT and CDR2 is YYREEE (reference sequence).

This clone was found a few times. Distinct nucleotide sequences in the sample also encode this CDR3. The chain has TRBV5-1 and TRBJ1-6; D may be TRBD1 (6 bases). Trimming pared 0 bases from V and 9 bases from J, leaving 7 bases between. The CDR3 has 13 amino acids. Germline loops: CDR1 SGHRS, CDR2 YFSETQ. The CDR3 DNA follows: TGCGCCAGCAGCTTGGACAGGGTTTCACCCCTCCACTTT. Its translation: CASSLDRVSPLHF.

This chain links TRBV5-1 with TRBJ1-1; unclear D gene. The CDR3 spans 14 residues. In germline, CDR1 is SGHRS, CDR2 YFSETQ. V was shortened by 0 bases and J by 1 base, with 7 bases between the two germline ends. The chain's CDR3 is CASSLAFRNTEAFF. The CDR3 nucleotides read TGCGCCAGCAGCTTGGCATTCAGGAACACTGAAGCTTTCTTT.

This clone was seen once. The CDR3 nucleotides read TGTGCCAGTAGTGTCCGGGACAGGGTCCCCGAGCAGTACTTC. Amino acids: CASSVRDRVPEQYF. The gene calls are TRBV19 and TRBJ2-7, with 9 bases lining up with TRBD1. CDR1 is LNHDA and CDR2 is SQIVND in the germline V gene (reference sequence). V trimming: 5 bases; J trimming: 6 bases; junction bases outside the gene matches: 8. This CDR3 is built from 14 residues. Full variable domain (rest looked up from reference TRBV19 and TRBJ2-7): DGGITQSPKYLFRKEGQNVTLSCEQNLNHDAMYWYRQDPGQGLRLIYYSQIVNDFQKGDIAEGYSVSREKKESFPLTVTSAQKNPTAFYLCASSVRDRVPEQYFGPGTRLTVT.

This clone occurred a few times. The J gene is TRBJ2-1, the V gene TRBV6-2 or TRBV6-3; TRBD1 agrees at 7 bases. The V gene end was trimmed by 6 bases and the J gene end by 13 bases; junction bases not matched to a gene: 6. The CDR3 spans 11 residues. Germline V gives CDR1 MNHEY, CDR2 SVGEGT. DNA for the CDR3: TGTGCCAGCAGCAGGGGACAGACTCAGTTCTTC. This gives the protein CASSRGQTQFF.

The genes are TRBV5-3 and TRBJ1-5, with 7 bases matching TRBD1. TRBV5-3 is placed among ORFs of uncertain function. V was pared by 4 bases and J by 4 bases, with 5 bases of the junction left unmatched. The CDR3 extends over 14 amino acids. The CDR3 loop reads CARSGVRGNQPQHF. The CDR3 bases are TGTGCCAGAAGCGGAGTCAGGGGGAATCAGCCCCAGCATTTT.

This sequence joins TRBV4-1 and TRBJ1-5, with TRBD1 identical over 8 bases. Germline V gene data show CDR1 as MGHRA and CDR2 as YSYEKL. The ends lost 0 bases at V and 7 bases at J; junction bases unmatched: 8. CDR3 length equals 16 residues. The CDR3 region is CASSQDARGLYQPQHF. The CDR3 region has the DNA TGCGCCAGCAGCCAAGACGCCAGGGGGCTTTACCAGCCCCAGCATTTT.

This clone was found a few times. Here the CDR3 DNA reads TGTGCCAGCGGACTACTAGCGGGGGCGGGGAATGAGCAGTTCTTC. This codes for CASGLLAGAGNEQFF. V usage is TRBV7-6 and J usage is TRBJ2-1; 11 bases are shared with TRBD2. Trimming cost V 8 bases and J 7 bases; bases outside gene matches: 10. Germline CDR1 reads SGHVS; CDR2 reads FNYEAQ. The CDR3 is 15 amino acids. The complete variable domain, with remaining parts taken from reference TRBV7-6 and TRBJ2-1, reads GAGVSQSPRYKVTKRGQDVALRCDPISGHVSLYWYRQALGQGPEFLTYFNYEAQQDKSGLPNDRFSAERPEGSISTLTIQRTEQRDSAMYRCASGLLAGAGNEQFFGPGTRLTVL.

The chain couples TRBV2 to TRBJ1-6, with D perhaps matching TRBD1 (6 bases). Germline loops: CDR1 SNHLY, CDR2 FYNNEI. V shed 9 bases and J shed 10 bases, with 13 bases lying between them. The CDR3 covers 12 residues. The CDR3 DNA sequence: TGTGCCAGGGCGACAGGAAAGTCACCCCTCCACTTT. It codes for CARATGKSPLHF.

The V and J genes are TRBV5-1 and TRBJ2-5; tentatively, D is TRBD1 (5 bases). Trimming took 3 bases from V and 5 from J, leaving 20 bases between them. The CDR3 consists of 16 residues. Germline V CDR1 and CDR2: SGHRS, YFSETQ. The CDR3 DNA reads TGCGCCAGCAGCTCCACTGGGGCTCCGAGTAGGGAGACCCAGTACTTC. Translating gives CASSSTGAPSRETQYF.

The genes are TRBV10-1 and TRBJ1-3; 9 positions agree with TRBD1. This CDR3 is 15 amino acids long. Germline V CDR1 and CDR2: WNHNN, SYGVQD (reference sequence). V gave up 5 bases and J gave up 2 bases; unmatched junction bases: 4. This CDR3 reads CASSPGQGTGNTIYF. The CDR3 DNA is TGCGCCAGCAGTCCTGGACAGGGGACTGGAAACACCATATATTTT.

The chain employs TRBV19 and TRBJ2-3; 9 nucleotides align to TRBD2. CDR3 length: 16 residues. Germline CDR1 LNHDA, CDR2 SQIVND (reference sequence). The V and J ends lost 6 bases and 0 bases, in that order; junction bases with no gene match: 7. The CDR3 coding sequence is TGTGCCAGTAGGGAACTAGCGGGCCCTAGCACAGATACGCAGTATTTT. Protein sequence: CASRELAGPSTDTQYF.

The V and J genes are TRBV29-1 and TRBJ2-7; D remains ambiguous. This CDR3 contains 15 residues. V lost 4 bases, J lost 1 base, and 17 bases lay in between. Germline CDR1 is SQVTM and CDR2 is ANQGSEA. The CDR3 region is CSVARPGPLSYEQYF. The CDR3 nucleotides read TGCAGCGTTGCACGCCCGGGTCCCCTTTCCTACGAGCAGTACTTC.

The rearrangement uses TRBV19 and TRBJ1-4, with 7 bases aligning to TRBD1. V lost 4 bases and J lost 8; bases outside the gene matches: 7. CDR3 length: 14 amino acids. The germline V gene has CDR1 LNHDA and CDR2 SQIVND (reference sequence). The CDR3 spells CASSTTGSGEKLFF. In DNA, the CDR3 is TGTGCCAGTAGTACGACAGGGAGTGGCGAAAAACTGTTTTTT.

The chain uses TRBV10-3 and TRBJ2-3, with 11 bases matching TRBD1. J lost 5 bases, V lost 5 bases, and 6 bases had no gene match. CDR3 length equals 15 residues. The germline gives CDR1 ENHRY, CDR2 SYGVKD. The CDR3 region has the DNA TGTGCCATCAGTAGGACAGGGGGCAATGGAGATACGCAGTATTTT. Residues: CAISRTGGNGDTQYF.

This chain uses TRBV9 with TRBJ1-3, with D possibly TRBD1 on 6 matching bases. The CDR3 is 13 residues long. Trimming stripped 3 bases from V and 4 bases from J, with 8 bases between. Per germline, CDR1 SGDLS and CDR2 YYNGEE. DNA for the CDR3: TGTGCCAGCAGCGAGAGGGGGGGAAACACCATATATTTT. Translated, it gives CASSERGGNTIYF.

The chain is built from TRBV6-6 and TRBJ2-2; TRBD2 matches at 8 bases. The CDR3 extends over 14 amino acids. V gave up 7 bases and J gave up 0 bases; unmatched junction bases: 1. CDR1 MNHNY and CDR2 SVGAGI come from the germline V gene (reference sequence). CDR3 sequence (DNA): TGTGCCAGCAACGGGAGGGCGAACACCGGGGAGCTGTTTTTT. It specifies CASNGRANTGELFF.

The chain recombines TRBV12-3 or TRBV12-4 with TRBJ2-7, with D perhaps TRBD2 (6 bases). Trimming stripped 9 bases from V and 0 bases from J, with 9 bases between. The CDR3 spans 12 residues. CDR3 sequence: CASSGFSYEQYF. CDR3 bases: TGTGCCAGTAGCGGTTTCTCCTACGAGCAGTACTTC.